The next 10 T cell receptor beta chains were all read from a single sample in a study of CD4 T cells in relation to SARS-CoV-2 and coronaviruses. Assay: immunoSEQ multiplex PCR; the TCRdb copy retains only in-frame clones and omits some. Of about 24,000 clones in the sample, about three quarters were seen once. These receptors lack a known antigen. Unexposed donor CD4+ T cells date from about 2011-2018, before the COVID-19 pandemic. CD4+ T cells were isolated from the cells after less than 13 days of culture. Sequencing input: CD4+ T cells from PBMCs, cultured in vitro. The receptors here all came from a human donor in good health.

The chain carries TRBV28 and TRBJ2-7; 8 bases line up with TRBD1. This CDR3 is built from 16 residues. V was pared by 9 bases and J by 3 bases, with 16 bases of the junction left unmatched. Germline assignment: CDR1 MDHEN and CDR2 SYDVKM. The CDR3 DNA is TGTGCCAGTGCCGCAGCATATTCAACAGGGGGCTACGAGCAGTACTTC. Its protein product is CASAAAYSTGGYEQYF.

The chain has TRBV11-3 and TRBJ2-2, with 9 bases matching TRBD1. V was clipped by 5 bases and J by 1 base; unmatched bases: 2. The CDR3 has 15 amino acids. CDR1 SGHNT and CDR2 YENEEA come from the germline V gene. The CDR3 bases are TGTGCCAGCAGCCGGACAGGGGTGAACACCGGGGAGCTGTTTTTT. Amino acids: CASSRTGVNTGELFF.

The V gene is TRBV24-1, the J gene TRBJ2-5; the D is unclear. CDR1 KGHDR and CDR2 SFDVKD come from the germline V gene. There are 13 residues in the CDR3. V was shortened by 5 bases and J by 4 bases, with 10 bases between the two germline ends. DNA of the CDR3: TGTGCCACCAGTGCCACACCTATAGAGACCCAGTACTTC. It is translated as CATSATPIETQYF.

The chain is built from TRBV10-3 and TRBJ2-7; TRBD2 aligns across 11 bases. There are 16 residues in the CDR3. Germline CDR1 and CDR2: ENHRY and SYGVKD. Germline trimming cut 0 bases from V and 3 bases from J; bases unmatched to any gene: 4. The CDR3 is CAISESKTSGDYEQYF. The CDR3 bases are TGTGCCATCAGTGAGTCGAAGACTAGCGGGGACTACGAGCAGTACTTC.

The V and J genes are TRBV6-1 and TRBJ1-1; no clear D gene. V dropped 3 bases and J dropped 1 base, with 9 bases sitting between them. Germline V gene lookup returns CDR1 MNHNS and CDR2 SASEGT. The CDR3 has 14 amino acids. This CDR3 reads CASSESTANTEAFF. The CDR3 nucleotides read TGTGCCAGCAGTGAGTCTACGGCGAACACTGAAGCTTTCTTT.

CDR3 amino acids: CASSEMGLAVIGEQFF. CDR3 sequence (DNA): TGTGCCAGCAGTGAAATGGGACTAGCAGTGATCGGTGAGCAGTTCTTC. This chain joins TRBV2 and TRBJ2-1; 9 nucleotides agree with TRBD2. The CDR3 spans 16 residues. The J segment lost 9 bases and the V segment lost 2 bases, leaving 11 bases of the junction unmatched. Germline V gene sequence: CDR1 SNHLY, CDR2 FYNNEI.

As for this clone: An end of the junction differs from the germline gene, which may be a read error. The chain combines TRBV6-1 with TRBJ2-7, with 11 bases aligning to TRBD1. The CDR3 is made up of 15 amino acids. Germline loops: CDR1 MNHNS, CDR2 SASEGT. In nucleotides, the CDR3 is TGTGCCAGCAGAGAAGGGACAGGGGGTGGGTACGAGCAGTACTTC. It specifies CASREGTGGGYEQYF.

The chain combines TRBV7-3 with TRBJ1-1, with a tentative D call TRBD1 (5 bases). V shed 4 bases and J shed 4 bases, with 7 bases lying between them. This CDR3 spans 12 amino acids. Germline V lookup: CDR1 SGHTA, CDR2 FQGTGA. The CDR3 DNA follows: TGTGCCAGCAGCTCGCAGGGCACTGAAGCTTTCTTT. Protein product: CASSSQGTEAFF. Full variable domain (missing parts from reference TRBV7-3 and TRBJ1-1): GAGVSQTPSNKVTEKGKYVELRCDPISGHTALYWYRQSLGQGPEFLIYFQGTGAADDSGLPNDRFFAVRPEGSVSTLKIQRTERGDSAVYLCASSSQGTEAFFGQGTRLTVV.

V gene TRBV6-5 combines with J gene TRBJ1-6, with 8 nucleotides matching TRBD1. In germline, CDR1 is MNHEY, CDR2 SVGAGI. After removal of 5 bases from V and 7 bases from J, the junction contained 7 bases not matched to a gene. The CDR3 runs to 15 residues. The CDR3: CASSQGQVGNSPLHF. For the CDR3, the DNA is TGTGCCAGCAGTCAGGGACAGGTGGGAAATTCACCCCTCCACTTT.

The chain has TRBV19 and TRBJ1-4, with 8 positions matching TRBD1. CDR1 is LNHDA, CDR2 SQIVND, per germline (reference sequence). The CDR3 sequence is 16 residues long. The ends lost 3 bases at V and 4 bases at J; junction bases unmatched: 7. The CDR3 sequence: CASSIAHGQGNEKLFF. As DNA, the CDR3 is TGTGCCAGTAGTATCGCCCACGGACAGGGTAATGAAAAACTGTTTTTT.